Shown below are 24 T cell receptor beta chains from a single sample sequenced in a study of blood T cell repertoires in COVID-19. Generated by immunoSEQ multiplex PCR, the TCRdb table keeps only in-frame clones and is missing some. Among 270,000 or so clones, 82% were seen once, and the ten largest hold approximately 3.1%. The sequenced sample consisted of peripheral blood. The receptors were sampled from a woman under 30 with acute or convalescent COVID-19.

The chain joins TRBV15 to TRBJ2-2; TRBD2 agrees at 8 bases. V lost 0 bases to trimming and J lost 6 bases; unmatched junction nucleotides: 18. CDR1 and CDR2 from the germline V gene are LNHNV and YYDKDF (reference sequence). This CDR3 is built from 20 residues. The CDR3 reads CATSRDRRSEAGAFAGELFF. CDR3 in DNA: TGTGCCACCAGCAGAGATAGGCGGAGTGAAGCGGGAGCTTTCGCCGGGGAGCTGTTTTTT.

CDR3 region: CASSFALAGAYEQYF. In DNA, the CDR3 is TGTGCCAGCAGCTTCGCACTAGCGGGAGCCTACGAGCAGTACTTC. This rearrangement joins TRBV5-6 to TRBJ2-7; 11 bases are a match to TRBD2. V was clipped by 2 bases and J by 2 bases; unmatched bases: 3. The length of the CDR3 is 15 residues. Germline values: CDR1 SGHDT, CDR2 YYEEEE.

Note on this clone: Germline and junction disagree at one end, which may indicate a read error. The chain employs TRBV7-7 and TRBJ2-5, with D possibly TRBD2 on 7 matching bases. This CDR3 is 15 amino acids long. Germline V lookup: CDR1 SSHAT, CDR2 FNYEAQ (reference sequence). The CDR3 protein is CASSLFAGAEETQYF. The CDR3 DNA reads TGTGCTAGCAGCTTATTCGCGGGGGCCGAAGAGACCCAGTACTTC.

J is TRBJ1-6 and V is TRBV7-9, with 8 bases fitting TRBD1. CDR1 is SEHNR, CDR2 FQNEAQ, per germline (reference sequence). Losses at the gene ends were 5 bases for V and 0 bases for J; bases not matched to a gene: 6. There are 17 residues in the CDR3. The CDR3: CASSPRTGSSYNSPLHF. CDR3 DNA sequence: TGTGCCAGCAGCCCGAGGACAGGGAGCTCCTATAATTCACCCCTCCACTTT.

The CDR3 DNA reads as TGTGCCTGGGGGACCTCGGGGGACACCTTC. It encodes CAWGTSGDTF. The chain joins TRBV30 to TRBJ1-2, with D perhaps TRBD1 (5 bases). Germline V CDR1 and CDR2: GTSNPN, SVGIG (reference sequence). Trimming pared 5 bases from V and 12 bases from J, leaving 13 bases between. This CDR3 is 10 amino acids long. Looking up the rest from reference TRBV30 and TRBJ1-2 gives the full variable domain: SQTIHQWPATLVQPVGSPLSLECTVEGTSNPNLYWYRQAAGRGLQLLFYSVGIGQISSEVPQNLSASRPQDRQFILSSKKLLLSDSGFYLCAWGTSGDTFGSGTRLTVV.

The chain has TRBV30 and TRBJ2-2, with 9 bases that match TRBD2. Unmatched junction bases numbered 6, after V lost 2 bases and J lost 5 bases. CDR3 length equals 15 residues. Germline CDR1 and CDR2: GTSNPN and SVGIG (reference sequence). The DNA of the CDR3 is TGTGCCTGGAGTCCTAGCGGGATGCGAACCGGGGAGCTGTTTTTT. Translated, it gives CAWSPSGMRTGELFF.

The chain links TRBV12-5 to TRBJ2-3, with D tentatively TRBD2 (6 bases). V lost 6 bases, J lost 0 bases, and 16 bases lay in between. The germline V gene has CDR1 LGHNT and CDR2 FRNRAP. CDR3 length equals 16 residues. CDR3 protein: CASGAGRDSSTDTQYF. In nucleotides, the CDR3 is TGTGCTAGTGGGGCGGGAAGGGACTCTAGCACAGATACGCAGTATTTT.

The chain recombines TRBV25-1 with TRBJ2-7; 10 bases match TRBD2. V was clipped by 1 base and J by 4 bases; unmatched bases: 10. The germline gives CDR1 MGHDK, CDR2 SYGVNS. The CDR3 spans 17 residues. CDR3 coding DNA: TGTGCCAGCAGTGAATCTCGACAAGCGGGAGGGTCTTACGAGCAGTACTTC. Encoded protein: CASSESRQAGGSYEQYF.

The chain has TRBV7-2 and TRBJ1-1; D remains unclear. V was trimmed by 0 bases and J by 4 bases, leaving 12 bases between them. This CDR3 contains 15 residues. The germline CDR1 and CDR2 sequences are SGHTA and FQGNSA. CDR3 sequence (DNA): TGTGCCAGCAGCTTAGCAAGTCCCCTATGCACTGAAGCTTTCTTT. Translating it yields CASSLASPLCTEAFF.

This clone was detected a few times. The chain joins TRBV19 to TRBJ2-1; D remains ambiguous. V lost 3 bases and J lost 0, with 9 bases in between. Germline loops: CDR1 LNHDA, CDR2 SQIVND (reference sequence). The CDR3 length is 15 residues. The DNA of the CDR3 is TGTGCCAGTAGTATGACTTGGAGCTCCTACAATGAGCAGTTCTTC. Protein sequence: CASSMTWSSYNEQFF.

The chain has TRBV28 and TRBJ1-1; D unclear. V was trimmed by 1 base and J by 6 bases, leaving 6 bases between them. CDR3 size: 12 residues. CDR1 MDHEN and CDR2 SYDVKM come from the germline V gene. The CDR3 region is CASSLLVAEAFF. CDR3 DNA sequence: TGTGCCAGCAGTTTATTAGTTGCTGAAGCTTTCTTT.

The chain joins TRBV4-3 to TRBJ2-6; 8 bases align to TRBD1. Trimming took 0 bases from V and 4 from J; bases not matched to a gene: 8. This CDR3 region has 18 residues. Germline V CDR1 and CDR2: LGHNA, YSLEER. This chain's CDR3 is CASSQEQGARNGANVLTF. CDR3 in DNA: TGCGCCAGCAGCCAAGAGCAGGGGGCGCGGAACGGGGCCAACGTCCTGACTTTC.

This clone showed up just once. V gene TRBV6-5 combines with J gene TRBJ1-6; D is unresolved. Germline-derived CDR1 and CDR2 are MNHEY and SVGAGI. V dropped 2 bases and J dropped 5 bases, with 13 bases sitting between them. The CDR3 runs 16 residues. The CDR3 loop is CASSYTVGGHNSPLHF. CDR3 DNA: TGTGCCAGCAGTTACACCGTCGGAGGGCATAATTCACCCCTCCACTTT.

A few counts support this clone. The chain has TRBV24-1 and TRBJ2-7; 8 bases agree with TRBD2. CDR3 length: 15 amino acids. The germline gives CDR1 KGHDR, CDR2 SFDVKD. V trimming: 5 bases; J trimming: 3 bases; junction bases outside the gene matches: 8. In nucleotides, the CDR3 is TGTGCCACCAGTGCCGGGACTAGTTTTAGCTACGAGCAGTACTTC. This codes for CATSAGTSFSYEQYF.

The chain carries TRBV7-2 and TRBJ1-2; D unresolved. The V gene lost 1 base and the J gene lost 6 bases, with 6 bases spanning the gap. The germline V gene encodes CDR1 SGHTA and CDR2 FQGNSA. The CDR3 spans 12 residues. In nucleotides, the CDR3 is TGTGCCAGCAGCTTAGTTAGTGATGGCTACACCTTC. The encoded protein is CASSLVSDGYTF.

This clone was observed a few times. V is TRBV7-8 and J is TRBJ1-4, with D hard to call. Trimming cost V 5 bases and J 8 bases, with 15 bases left between them. CDR3 length: 14 residues. The germline V gene has CDR1 SGHVS and CDR2 FQNEAQ. CDR3 protein: CASSERTEGEKLFF. The CDR3 DNA reads TGTGCCAGCAGCGAAAGGACCGAGGGAGAAAAACTGTTTTTT.

This chain links TRBV2 with TRBJ2-1, with 14 bases aligning to TRBD2. CDR3 length equals 15 residues. Trimming removed 3 bases from V and 8 bases from J; junction bases left unmatched: 3. Per the germline V gene, CDR1 is SNHLY and CDR2 is FYNNEI. CDR3 in DNA: TGTGCCAGCAGTGAGGGACTAGCGGGAGTTCATGAGCAGTTCTTC. Translating it yields CASSEGLAGVHEQFF. The full variable domain, rest sourced from reference TRBV2 and TRBJ2-1, is EPEVTQTPSHQVTQMGQEVILRCVPISNHLYFYWYRQILGQKVEFLVSFYNNEISEKSEIFDDQFSVERPDGSNFTLKIRSTKLEDSAMYFCASSEGLAGVHEQFFGPGTRLTVL.

This clone has only one observation. The V gene is TRBV7-2, the J gene TRBJ1-3, with D unclear. The CDR3 is 16 amino acids. Germline V gene sequence: CDR1 SGHTA, CDR2 FQGNSA. Trimming took off 5 bases at V and 0 bases at J, with 14 bases between the two ends. Here the CDR3 DNA reads TGTGCCAGCAGCCTCGAAGCTCATAGCTCTGGAAACACCATATATTTT. This translates into CASSLEAHSSGNTIYF. Filled out from reference TRBV7-2 and TRBJ1-3, the complete variable domain reads GAGVSQSPSNKVTEKGKDVELRCDPISGHTALYWYRQSLGQGLEFLIYFQGNSAPDKSGLPSDRFSAERTGGSVSTLTIQRTQQEDSAVYLCASSLEAHSSGNTIYFGEGSWLTVV.

Note on this clone: One end of the junction is discordant with germline, which a read error may explain. The J gene is TRBJ2-1, the V gene TRBV27; D is uncertain. Germline-derived CDR1 and CDR2 are MNHEY and SMNVEV (reference sequence). The CDR3 is made up of 14 amino acids. CDR3 region: CASSLWASYNEQFF. CDR3 bases: TGTGCCAGCAGCTTATGGGCCAGTTACAATGAGCAGTTCTTC.

The table lists this clone with a few counts. This chain connects TRBV19 to TRBJ2-7, with 8 bases aligning to TRBD1. The length of the CDR3 is 15 residues. Trimming removed 7 bases from V and 5 bases from J; junction bases left unmatched: 13. Germline V gives CDR1 LNHDA, CDR2 SQIVND (reference sequence). CDR3 residues: CASKVTGQGFHEQYF. As DNA, the CDR3 is TGTGCCAGTAAAGTCACAGGACAGGGTTTCCACGAGCAGTACTTC.

The genes are TRBV7-3 and TRBJ2-1, with D unclear. Trimming shortened V by 0 bases and J by 5 bases, and 14 bases separated the two germline ends. This CDR3 has 16 amino acids. Looked up from germline, CDR1 is SGHTA and CDR2 is FQGTGA. The CDR3 coding sequence is TGTGCCAGCAGCTTAACGGTGAACAGCCCTAACAATGAGCAGTTCTTC. This sequence encodes CASSLTVNSPNNEQFF.

This clone turned up a few times. The chain employs TRBV11-2 and TRBJ2-7, with 7 bases lining up with TRBD1. CDR1 is SGHAT, CDR2 FQNNGV, per germline. J gave up 4 bases and V 5 bases, and 8 bases lay outside the gene matches. CDR3 length: 14 amino acids. CDR3 sequence reads: CASSPQGLGYEQYF. DNA of the CDR3: TGTGCCAGCAGCCCACAGGGGCTAGGATACGAGCAGTACTTC.

V gene TRBV10-3 combines with J gene TRBJ2-3, with 10 bases aligning to TRBD2. The V and J ends lost 2 bases and 0 bases, in that order; junction bases with no gene match: 2. The CDR3 extends over 16 amino acids. Germline-derived CDR1 and CDR2 are ENHRY and SYGVKD. The CDR3 nucleotides read TGTGCCATCAGTGAGAAGCGGGAGGGTAGCACAGATACGCAGTATTTT. It codes for CAISEKREGSTDTQYF.

The chain is built from TRBV10-1 and TRBJ2-7; D is perhaps TRBD1 or TRBD2 (10 bases each). The V end lost 10 bases, the J end lost 3 bases, and 28 bases lay between the germline ends. The CDR3 contains 17 residues. From germline, CDR1 is WNHNN and CDR2 SYGVQD (reference sequence). DNA for the CDR3: TGCGCCAAGACGGGACAGGGGAGACTAGCGGGCTGCTACGAGCAGTACTTC. This gives the protein CAKTGQGRLAGCYEQYF.